The rows below give T cell receptor beta chains drawn from one sample of a study of Graves' ophthalmopathy and Graves' hyperthyroidism. TCRdb reprocessed the multiplex PCR reads via MiXCR and lists one record per CDR3 protein. The table shows hundreds of thousands of distinct CDR3 sequences, with about 38% occurring only once. The sample taken for sequencing was peripheral blood. The origin of the receptors is an adult man with Graves' ophthalmopathy. CDR3s leave out the opening cysteine and the closing phenylalanine or tryptophan.

j_call: TRBJ1-1
v_call: TRBV10-3
cdr3_aa: AIREDRGSTEAF

j_call: TRBJ1-6
v_call: TRBV10-2
cdr3_aa: ASSDDGRHNSPLH

j_call: TRBJ1-5
v_call: TRBV5-1
cdr3_aa: ASSLDGTNNQPQH

j_call: TRBJ2-7
v_call: TRBV7-8
cdr3_aa: ASRQNPLTSYEQY

j_call: TRBJ2-7
v_call: TRBV2
cdr3_aa: ASRRAPGPEQY

j_call: TRBJ2-5
v_call: TRBV6-5
cdr3_aa: ASSSWGQGAPQY

j_call: TRBJ2-7
v_call: TRBV7-9
cdr3_aa: ASSLDAAYEQY

j_call: TRBJ1-5
v_call: TRBV25-1
cdr3_aa: ASSDGQYEH

j_call: TRBJ1-1
v_call: TRBV24-1
cdr3_aa: ATSDHTGTGIFRAF

j_call: TRBJ1-1
v_call: TRBV9
cdr3_aa: ASSVVDTEAF

j_call: TRBJ2-5
v_call: TRBV5-1
cdr3_aa: ASSGVQDETQY

j_call: TRBJ2-7
v_call: TRBV20-1
cdr3_aa: SAISDRDYYEQY

j_call: TRBJ2-6
v_call: TRBV2
cdr3_aa: ASQERSSGANVLT

j_call: TRBJ1-1
v_call: TRBV9
cdr3_aa: ASSSWGAANTEAF

j_call: TRBJ1-2
v_call: TRBV27
cdr3_aa: ASTTGGNYGYT

j_call: TRBJ2-3
v_call: TRBV12-3/TRBV12-4
cdr3_aa: ASSQDADTQY

j_call: TRBJ2-5
v_call: TRBV7-8
cdr3_aa: ASSLSVTSGGSGLETQY

j_call: TRBJ1-6
v_call: TRBV15
cdr3_aa: ATGQGEGSSLH

j_call: TRBJ1-4
v_call: TRBV5-1
cdr3_aa: ASSLSGGTTTNEKLF

j_call: TRBJ1-2
v_call: TRBV9
cdr3_aa: ASSVAGQLNYGYT

j_call: TRBJ2-2
v_call: TRBV12-3/TRBV12-4
cdr3_aa: ASTRLAGGQPTGELF

j_call: TRBJ2-7
v_call: TRBV29-1
cdr3_aa: SVDGRGHEQY

j_call: TRBJ2-1
v_call: TRBV2
cdr3_aa: ASQSLAGEQF

j_call: TRBJ2-7
v_call: TRBV6-1
cdr3_aa: ASSNRDPYEQY

j_call: TRBJ2-7
v_call: TRBV4-3
cdr3_aa: ASSQDTGGLYEQY

j_call: TRBJ1-5
v_call: TRBV7-9
cdr3_aa: ASSFSDGHKPQH

j_call: TRBJ1-5
v_call: TRBV10-2
cdr3_aa: ATAGQGSQPQH

j_call: TRBJ2-6
v_call: TRBV12-3/TRBV12-4
cdr3_aa: ASSFGGLNSGANVLT

j_call: TRBJ2-7
v_call: TRBV10-3
cdr3_aa: AISTSGDSYEQY

j_call: TRBJ1-5
v_call: TRBV2
cdr3_aa: ASSELGEH

j_call: TRBJ2-5
v_call: TRBV2
cdr3_aa: ASRSLGLAEETQY

j_call: TRBJ1-1
v_call: TRBV4-2
cdr3_aa: ASSHGRGNTEAF